A single sample gave rise to the 21 T cell receptor beta chains below, sequenced in a study of shared clonotypes between healthy human individuals. Repertoires were generated with immunoSEQ multiplex PCR, while TCRdb's copy carries only in-frame clones and drops some. This sample has millions of clones, with approximately 94% found just once. Naive CD8 cells lacked CD45RO and underwent positive selection for CCR7, leaving out terminally differentiated effector memory CD45RA+ cells. The sequencing sample was made of naive CD8+ T cells sorted from blood. The receptors here all came from a man in his late teens or twenties in good health.

The chain combines TRBV2 with TRBJ2-5, with D perhaps given as TRBD1 or TRBD2 (5 bases each). The CDR3 contains 13 residues. Trimming cost V 5 bases and J 5 bases, with 12 bases left between them. Germline CDR1 SNHLY, CDR2 FYNNEI. Written as DNA, the CDR3 is TGTGCCAGCAGTACGGGGACGTGGGAGACCCAGTACTTC. This codes for CASSTGTWETQYF.

This chain links TRBV6-5 with TRBJ2-2; D gene unclear. From germline, CDR1 is MNHEY and CDR2 SVGAGI. V lost 2 bases and J lost 6, with 7 bases in between. The CDR3 spans 13 residues. The CDR3 nucleotides are TGTGCCAGCAGTTACAGAACGTCCGGGGAGCTGTTTTTT. Amino acid sequence: CASSYRTSGELFF.

The sample holds one count of this clone. Here the CDR3 reads CSGQTPTDTQYF. CDR3 DNA: TGCAGCGGGCAGACTCCCACAGATACGCAGTATTTT. The chain links TRBV29-1 to TRBJ2-3; the D is unclear. The CDR3 spans 12 residues. Germline V lookup: CDR1 SQVTM, CDR2 ANQGSEA. V was shortened by 7 bases and J by 2 bases, with 10 bases between the two germline ends.

This sequence joins TRBV13 and TRBJ2-5; D possibly corresponds to TRBD1 (6 bases). Germline V gene lookup returns CDR1 PRHDT and CDR2 FYEKMQ (reference sequence). The CDR3 extends over 15 amino acids. Trimming took 5 bases from V and 5 from J, leaving 18 bases between them. DNA of the CDR3: TGTGCCAGCAGCCCAGGGGCCTACTTGCAGGAGACCCAGTACTTC. Translated: CASSPGAYLQETQYF.

This clone was observed a single time. This rearrangement joins TRBV9 to TRBJ1-6; no reliable D call. Germline V gene sequence: CDR1 SGDLS, CDR2 YYNGEE. V was cut by 4 bases and J by 8 bases, with 16 bases left in between. The CDR3 has 15 amino acids. The CDR3 is CASSPDGILDSPLHF. The CDR3 nucleotides read TGTGCCAGCAGCCCGGACGGGATTCTCGATTCACCCCTCCACTTT.

The sample holds one count of this clone. The rearrangement links TRBV4-1 to TRBJ1-1; a possible D gene is TRBD1 (6 bases). Germline V CDR1 and CDR2: MGHRA, YSYEKL. This CDR3 contains 18 residues. The germline V and J ends were trimmed by 0 bases and 0 bases, with 17 bases remaining between them. CDR3 sequence (DNA): TGCGCCAGCAGCCAAGATTCTAGGGGGTTTGTTATGAACACTGAAGCTTTCTTT. Translated, it gives CASSQDSRGFVMNTEAFF.

The CDR3 region is CASRYGTSLAQGGTGELFF. DNA for the CDR3: TGTGCCAGCAGATACGGGACTAGCCTCGCCCAGGGGGGCACCGGGGAGCTGTTTTTT. The V call is TRBV13, the J call TRBJ2-2, with 9 bases identical to TRBD2. Looked up from germline, CDR1 is PRHDT and CDR2 is FYEKMQ (reference sequence). The V gene end was trimmed by 6 bases and the J gene end by 4 bases; junction bases not matched to a gene: 18. The CDR3 has 19 residues. The full variable domain, in which reference TRBV13 and TRBJ2-2 provide the parts outside the CDR3, is AAGVIQSPRHLIKEKRETATLKCYPIPRHDTVYWYQQGPGQDPQFLISFYEKMQSDKGSIPDRFSAQQFSDYHSELNMSSLELGDSALYFCASRYGTSLAQGGTGELFFGEGSRLTVL.

This rearrangement joins TRBV6-1 to TRBJ1-5, with 8 bases fitting TRBD1. The V gene end was trimmed by 3 bases and the J gene end by 6 bases; junction bases not matched to a gene: 13. The CDR3 totals 17 residues. The germline CDR1 and CDR2 sequences are MNHNS and SASEGT. CDR3 sequence: CASSDRTGFGVGQPQHF. CDR3 DNA: TGTGCCAGCAGTGACAGGACAGGGTTTGGGGTGGGTCAGCCCCAGCATTTT.

The chain has TRBV28 and TRBJ2-1; 9 positions agree with TRBD2. The germline V gene encodes CDR1 MDHEN and CDR2 SYDVKM. The CDR3 extends over 17 amino acids. With 2 bases clipped from V and 4 bases from J, the junction kept 9 bases outside the gene matches. CDR3 DNA: TGTGCCAGCAGTTTAGTACTGCGGGAGGGCCGGTACAATGAGCAGTTCTTC. Translating it yields CASSLVLREGRYNEQFF.

This clone was seen a single time. The V call is TRBV6-6, the J call TRBJ2-7; D is undetermined. CDR1 is MNHNY and CDR2 is SVGAGI in the germline V gene (reference sequence). The CDR3 is made up of 15 amino acids. V was pared by 3 bases and J by 2 bases, with 14 bases between. The CDR3 nucleotides read TGTGCCAGCAGTTATTTGCCGACAAACCCCTACGAGCAGTACTTC. Its protein is CASSYLPTNPYEQYF.

The rearrangement links TRBV6-6 to TRBJ2-7, with D uncertain. Germline V CDR1 and CDR2: MNHNY, SVGAGI (reference sequence). V was trimmed by 6 bases and J by 5 bases, leaving 11 bases between them. CDR3 length: 12 amino acids. This CDR3 reads CASRPTSDEQYF. DNA for the CDR3: TGTGCCAGCAGACCTACATCGGACGAGCAGTACTTC.

This chain uses TRBV2 with TRBJ2-7; TRBD1 aligns across 7 bases. The CDR3 contains 14 residues. Losses at the gene ends were 2 bases for V and 5 bases for J; bases not matched to a gene: 6. Germline V gene sequence: CDR1 SNHLY, CDR2 FYNNEI. This chain's CDR3 is CASSERSRGNEQYF. The DNA of the CDR3 is TGTGCCAGCAGTGAAAGGTCCAGGGGGAACGAGCAGTACTTC.

The chain couples TRBV6-1 to TRBJ2-5, with 12 bases lining up with TRBD2. Germline CDR1 reads MNHNS; CDR2 reads SASEGT. The CDR3 sequence is 15 residues long. J lost 4 bases, V lost 7 bases, and 7 bases had no gene match. CDR3 nucleotides: TGTGCCAGCACCCCGACTAGCGGGGGCCTAGAGACCCAGTACTTC. Its protein product is CASTPTSGGLETQYF.

The chain uses TRBV2 and TRBJ1-6; TRBD1 agrees at 8 bases. V shed 4 bases, J shed 0 bases, and the junction held 11 bases outside the gene matches. This CDR3 is 19 amino acids long. The germline V gene encodes CDR1 SNHLY and CDR2 FYNNEI. CDR3 coding DNA: TGTGCCAGCAGTGGCCCGGGACAGGTGCCGAGCTCCTATAATTCACCCCTCCACTTT. Its translation: CASSGPGQVPSSYNSPLHF.

This clone was recorded only once. This CDR3 is also generated by other DNA sequences in the sample. The chain joins TRBV5-4 to TRBJ2-1; no definite D call. The V and J ends lost 0 bases and 9 bases respectively, with 7 bases between them. Germline lookup yields CDR1 SGHNT and CDR2 YYREEE (reference sequence). The CDR3 has 12 residues. The CDR3 loop reads CASSLAEGEQFF. The CDR3 coding sequence is TGTGCCAGCAGCTTGGCGGAAGGTGAGCAGTTCTTC.

This sequence joins TRBV6-1 and TRBJ1-6; D perhaps matches TRBD1 (6 bases). This CDR3 region has 20 residues. Trimming stripped 4 bases from V and 6 bases from J, with 28 bases between. The germline gives CDR1 MNHNS, CDR2 SASEGT. The CDR3 protein is CASSALTSWPGAVSNSPLHF. The CDR3 nucleotides are TGTGCCAGCAGTGCCTTGACCTCCTGGCCAGGGGCTGTTAGTAATTCACCCCTCCACTTT.

This chain links TRBV7-9 with TRBJ1-2, with D possibly TRBD1 on 5 matching bases. The CDR3 sequence is 14 residues long. Germline assignment: CDR1 SEHNR and CDR2 FQNEAQ (reference sequence). Trimming removed 4 bases at V and 2 bases at J, with 11 bases between. The CDR3, as DNA: TGTGCCAGCAGCTCTGGGACGGAAAACTATGGCTACACCTTC. This codes for CASSSGTENYGYTF. The full variable domain, in which reference TRBV7-9 and TRBJ1-2 provide the parts outside the CDR3, is DTGVSQNPRHKITKRGQNVTFRCDPISEHNRLYWYRQTLGQGPEFLTYFQNEAQLEKSRLLSDRFSAERPKGSFSTLEIQRTEQGDSAMYLCASSSGTENYGYTFGSGTRLTVV.

The chain carries TRBV11-2 and TRBJ2-2; 13 nucleotides line up with TRBD2. Per the germline V gene, CDR1 is SGHAT and CDR2 is FQNNGV. Losses at the gene ends were 6 bases for V and 0 bases for J; bases not matched to a gene: 1. This CDR3 region has 16 residues. CDR3: CASRTSGRANTGELFF. DNA of the CDR3: TGTGCCAGCAGAACTAGCGGGAGGGCGAACACCGGGGAGCTGTTTTTT.

Remarks on this clone: This sample includes further DNA sequences coding for the same CDR3. The rearrangement joins TRBV19 to TRBJ2-7; D is possibly TRBD2 (5 bases). Trimming stripped 1 base from V and 3 bases from J, with 10 bases between. CDR1 is LNHDA, CDR2 SQIVND, per germline (reference sequence). CDR3 length: 14 residues. The CDR3 is CASSIALGGYEQYF. DNA for the CDR3: TGTGCCAGTAGTATAGCCCTTGGAGGCTACGAGCAGTACTTC.

The rearrangement joins TRBV19 to TRBJ2-4; a weak D match, TRBD1 (5 bases). V gave up 0 bases and J gave up 7 bases, with 10 bases separating them. The V gene's germline CDR1 is LNHDA and CDR2 SQIVND (reference sequence). This CDR3 spans 14 amino acids. The CDR3 DNA is TGTGCCAGTAGTATAGATGGGGCAGGGAACATTCAGTACTTC. It is translated as CASSIDGAGNIQYF.

The CDR3 nucleotides read TGTGCCAGCAGTTGGGGACAGGGCGGAAAGTACGAGCAGTACTTC. Amino acids: CASSWGQGGKYEQYF. The chain uses TRBV6-5 and TRBJ2-7, with 9 nucleotides matching TRBD1. CDR3 size: 15 residues. V dropped 4 bases and J dropped 4; count of bases not matched to a gene: 8. CDR1 is MNHEY and CDR2 is SVGAGI in the germline V gene.